One and the same sample provided the 4 T cell receptor beta chains below, sequenced in a study of tumor and adjacent non-tumor tissue in lung cancer. No cell sorting was done before RNA was extracted from the tissue. A modified ARM-PCR protocol with three rounds of nested PCR amplified TCRbeta. TCRdb recomputed calls from the multiplex PCR reads with MiXCR, one row per CDR3 protein. The sample lists more than 90,000 distinct CDR3 sequences; less than 75% were seen once. The sequencing sample was made of lung tumor tissue. All receptors come from a man between 60 and 75 years old with non-small cell lung cancer.

This clonotype was seen repeatedly, ten times or more. The chain employs TRBV14 and TRBJ2-1; D gene unclear. The CDR3 length is 17 residues. V was shortened by 1 base and J by 2 bases, with 15 bases between the two germline ends. Germline V gene lookup returns CDR1 SGHDN and CDR2 FVKESK. CDR3 in DNA: TGTGCCAGCAGCCAAGGACTCGCCCCTTTCCCCTACAATGAGCAGTTCTTC. Translated: CASSQGLAPFPYNEQFF.

As concerns this clonotype: One junction end disagrees with the germline gene, perhaps due to a read error. The rearrangement uses TRBV28 and TRBJ2-1; 7 bases map to TRBD1. CDR1 and CDR2 from the germline V gene are MDHEN and SYDVKM. There are 15 residues in the CDR3. CDR3 DNA sequence: TGTGCCAGCAGTTATAGGGGGCGGTCCTACAATGGGCAGTTTTTC. The encoded protein is CASSYRGRSYNGQFF.

This clonotype was detected once. The CDR3 end shows no conserved phenylalanine or tryptophan, and so a read error is likely. The V call is TRBV4-1, the J call TRBJ2-1; D not resolved. Germline CDR1 reads MGHRA; CDR2 reads YSYEKL. The CDR3 is made up of 17 amino acids. The CDR3 DNA reads as TGCGCTAGCAGCCAAGATGTGGCACTCAGCTCCTACAATGAGCAGTTCGTC. It translates to CASSQDVALSSYNEQFV.

As regards this clonotype: A much larger clonotype is one base distant, so this may be a read error. This CDR3 is CTSSSQGADNEQFF. CDR3 nucleotide sequence: TGTACCAGCAGTTCACAGGGGGCCGATAATGAGCAGTTCTTC. The chain links TRBV28 to TRBJ2-1; TRBD1 aligns across 9 bases. Per germline, CDR1 MDHEN and CDR2 SYDVKM. There are 14 residues in the CDR3.